The present entry profiles one TCR beta chain with its context. This entry comes from a study of OX40 agonist ivuxolimab in advanced cancers. Overall study context: A diagnosis of hepatocellular carcinoma, melanoma, renal cell or head and neck cancer was present in dose-escalation patients. Prior checkpoint blockade (anti-PD-1, anti-PD-L1 or anti-CTLA-4) was permitted; approximately 44% had it.

The CDR3 is made up of 14 amino acids. V was pared by 5 bases and J by 7 bases, with 7 bases of the junction left unmatched. The germline V gene has CDR1 LNHDA and CDR2 SQIVND (reference sequence). Assay: immunoSEQ multiplex PCR; the TCRdb copy retains only in-frame clones and omits some. In the table there are around 30,000 clones, approximately 93% of which are singletons. The material was CD4+ or CD8+ T cells sorted from blood, obtained in a trial of the OX40 agonist ivuxolimab. The sequence was collected from an adult with an advanced solid tumor such as melanoma, head and neck, liver or kidney cancer. The chain recombines TRBV19 with TRBJ2-2; 7 bases map to TRBD1. CDR3 DNA sequence: TGTGCCAGTAGTCTTGACAGGGTGGTCGGGGAGCTGTTTTTT. Translating gives CASSLDRVVGELFF.